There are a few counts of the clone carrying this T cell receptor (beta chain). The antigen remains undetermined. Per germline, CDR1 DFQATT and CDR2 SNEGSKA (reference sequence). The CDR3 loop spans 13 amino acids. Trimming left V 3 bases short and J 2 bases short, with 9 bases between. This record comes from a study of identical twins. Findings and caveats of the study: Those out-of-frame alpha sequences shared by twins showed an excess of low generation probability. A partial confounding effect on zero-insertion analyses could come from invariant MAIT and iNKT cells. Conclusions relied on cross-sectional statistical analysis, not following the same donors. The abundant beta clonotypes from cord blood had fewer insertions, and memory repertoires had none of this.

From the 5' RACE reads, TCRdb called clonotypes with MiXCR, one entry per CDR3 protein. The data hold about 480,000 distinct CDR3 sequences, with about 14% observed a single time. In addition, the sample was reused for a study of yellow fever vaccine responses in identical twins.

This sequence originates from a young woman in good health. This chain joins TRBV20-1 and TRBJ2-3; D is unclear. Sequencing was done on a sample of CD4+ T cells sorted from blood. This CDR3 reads CSASDGNTDTQYF. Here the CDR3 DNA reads TGCAGTGCTAGTGATGGCAACACAGATACGCAGTATTTT.